Listed below are T cell receptor beta chains from one sample, sequenced in a study of blood T cell repertoires in COVID-19. The assay was immunoSEQ multiplex PCR, and TCRdb's table has in-frame clones only and misses some. The sample includes approximately 190,000 clones, roughly 84% of them seen just once. Material for sequencing was PBMCs or T cells enriched from blood (not recorded which). The receptors originated from a woman aged 25-40 years who had been exposed to COVID-19. Each CDR3 is given with its conserved first and last residue. The D gene is left open where the match is weak. Clone size is stated in some rows and not others, as once, few, many or a class when expanded.

DNA,CDR3,J,size,D,V
TGCGCCAGCAGCTGGACCGGGACAGGGGTCGGCTACGAGCAGTACTTC,CASSWTGTGVGYEQYF,TRBJ2-7,.,TRBD1,TRBV5-1
TGTGCCAGCTCACCTACGATCGGGAGATTCACTGAAGCTTTCTTT,CASSPTIGRFTEAFF,TRBJ1-1,.,.,TRBV18
TGTGCCAGCGGCAGGGGGACCACCGGGGAGCTGTTTTTT,CASGRGTTGELFF,TRBJ2-2,.,TRBD1,TRBV9
TGTGCCAGCAGCTTCTGGGGGGGAAGCACAGATACGCAGTATTTT,CASSFWGGSTDTQYF,TRBJ2-3,.,TRBD2,TRBV5-4
TGTGCCAGCAGCTTCCAGGGGGCGCGGGGCTATGGCTACACCTTC,CASSFQGARGYGYTF,TRBJ1-2,.,TRBD1,TRBV5-6
TGCGCCAGCAGCTCAGGGGGCGCGGGGGAGGCTTTCTTT,CASSSGGAGEAFF,TRBJ1-1,.,TRBD1,TRBV5-1
TGCGCCAGCAGCTTGGGCCTAGACCATGGGACCCAGTACTTC,CASSLGLDHGTQYF,TRBJ2-5,many,.,TRBV5-1
TGCGCCAGCAGCCAAGGCGGGACAGGTGGTGGCTACACCTTC,CASSQGGTGGGYTF,TRBJ1-2,.,TRBD1,TRBV4-3
TGCGCCAGCAGCATGGCACAGGGGGCTCCCTATGGCTACACCTTC,CASSMAQGAPYGYTF,TRBJ1-2,few,TRBD1,TRBV5-1
TGTGCCAGCAGCTGGACAGGGGAGGGCCCTGAAGCTTTCTTT,CASSWTGEGPEAFF,TRBJ1-1,.,TRBD1,TRBV7-9
TGTGCCACCCATATCCAGGGTGGGGCCGGGGAGCTGTTTTTT,CATHIQGGAGELFF,TRBJ2-2,.,.,TRBV15
TGCGCCAGCAGTGAGTCCCCAGGGATGAACACTGAAGCTTTCTTT,CASSESPGMNTEAFF,TRBJ1-1,.,.,TRBV10-1